One sample yielded the 2 T cell receptor beta chains listed below, sequenced in a study of CD8 T cells in ankylosing spondylitis (dated by TCRdb to about 2017). Library preparation used 5' RACE. Sequencing took place on an Illumina HiSeq 2500. The public sequencing data were trimmed at Q25 with fastp and processed into clonotypes with MiXCR by TCRdb, which kept only in-frame beta chains. Each CDR3 protein gets just one entry, which takes the most common genes and DNA from the rows behind it. The sample table shows 250,000 or so distinct CDR3 sequences, and roughly a quarter are seen once. About 0.6% of the sample is taken by the ten largest. Sequencing input: blood, either unsorted or a sorted T cell fraction (not recorded which). These receptors all come from a male donor with ankylosing spondylitis or in good health (not recorded which).

This clonotype was found a few times. V and J are TRBV20-1 and TRBJ2-2; 12 bases match TRBD2. V was pared by 5 bases and J by 4 bases, with 5 bases of the junction left unmatched. The CDR3 contains 15 residues. CDR1 is DFQATT and CDR2 is SNEGSKA in the germline V gene (reference sequence). The CDR3 loop reads CSAPTSGGRTGELFF. The CDR3 DNA follows: TGCAGTGCTCCGACTAGCGGGGGACGCACCGGGGAGCTGTTTTTT.

The chain links TRBV20-1 to TRBJ2-7; 8 nucleotides agree with TRBD1. J lost 5 bases, V lost 3 bases, and 15 bases had no gene match. The CDR3 covers 16 residues. Germline CDR1 DFQATT, CDR2 SNEGSKA (reference sequence). DNA of the CDR3: TGCAGTGCTAGGCCCGGGACAGGCGCCTACAGGGACGAGCAGTACTTC. Protein: CSARPGTGAYRDEQYF.